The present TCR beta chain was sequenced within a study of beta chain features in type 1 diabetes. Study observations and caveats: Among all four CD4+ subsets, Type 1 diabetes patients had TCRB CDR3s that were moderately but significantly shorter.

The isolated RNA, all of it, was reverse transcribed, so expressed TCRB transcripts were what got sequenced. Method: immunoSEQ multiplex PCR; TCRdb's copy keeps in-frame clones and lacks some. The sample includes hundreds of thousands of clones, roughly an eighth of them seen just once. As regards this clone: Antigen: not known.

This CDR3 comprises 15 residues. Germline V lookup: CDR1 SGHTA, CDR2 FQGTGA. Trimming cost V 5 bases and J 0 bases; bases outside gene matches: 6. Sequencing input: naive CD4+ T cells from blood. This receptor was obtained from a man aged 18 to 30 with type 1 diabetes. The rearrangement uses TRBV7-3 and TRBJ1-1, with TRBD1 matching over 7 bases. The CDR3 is CASSPQGSMNTEAFF. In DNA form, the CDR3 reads TGTGCCAGCAGCCCACAGGGGAGTATGAACACTGAAGCTTTCTTT.